This T cell receptor beta chain was recovered during a study of cytomegalovirus exposure and HLA in healthy donors. Study-wide findings and caveats: Roughly uniform sequencing depth across donors was assumed, possibly incorrectly. The study put 150 to 200 TCR beta chains on its list as cytomegalovirus-associated.

In the PCR, 60 Vbeta and 13 Jbeta primers were used. Sequencing was performed with immunoSEQ multiplex PCR; in TCRdb, only in-frame clones are kept and a portion is missing. Of about 160,000 clones listed, roughly 87% were seen once; the top ten hold over 1.2%. On this clone: Its antigen is undetermined.

Germline CDR1 is SNHLY and CDR2 is FYNNEI. The CDR3 spans 13 residues. Trimming at V came to 7 bases and at J to 5 bases, leaving 6 bases not matched to a gene. Material: PBMCs. This TCR was recovered from a girl between 5 and 17 years old in good health and CMV-seropositive. J is TRBJ1-1 and V is TRBV2; TRBD1 matches 8 bases. As DNA, the CDR3 is TGTGCCAGCACCGAACAGGGGGGAACTGAAGCTTTCTTT. Translated, it gives CASTEQGGTEAFF.